The entry below gives a single T cell receptor (beta chain) sequence along with its context. The data originate from a study of T-cell reconstitution after alpha-beta-depleted transplantation in children. In germline, CDR1 is SGHNT, CDR2 YYREEE (reference sequence). The V end was cut by 0 bases, the J end by 8 bases, with 12 bases between. The CDR3 contains 14 residues. The library targeted TCRbeta and was prepared with unique molecular identifiers. TCRdb called the PCR reads again in MiXCR, with one record for every CDR3 protein. The sample contains roughly 4,700 distinct CDR3 sequences, 26% of which appear only once.

This chain links TRBV5-4 with TRBJ2-1; D is uncertain. The TCR sequence derives from a male patient aged 2-9 years who had a stem cell transplant for acute lymphoblastic leukemia, so the T cells may come from the graft donor. The input for sequencing was PBMCs, mostly from graft donor cells, taken 60 days after TCRalphabeta/CD19-depleted stem cell transplant. Here the CDR3 DNA reads TGTGCCAGCAGCTTGGGGGGTATCTGCCATGAGCAGTTCTTC. Its protein is CASSLGGICHEQFF.